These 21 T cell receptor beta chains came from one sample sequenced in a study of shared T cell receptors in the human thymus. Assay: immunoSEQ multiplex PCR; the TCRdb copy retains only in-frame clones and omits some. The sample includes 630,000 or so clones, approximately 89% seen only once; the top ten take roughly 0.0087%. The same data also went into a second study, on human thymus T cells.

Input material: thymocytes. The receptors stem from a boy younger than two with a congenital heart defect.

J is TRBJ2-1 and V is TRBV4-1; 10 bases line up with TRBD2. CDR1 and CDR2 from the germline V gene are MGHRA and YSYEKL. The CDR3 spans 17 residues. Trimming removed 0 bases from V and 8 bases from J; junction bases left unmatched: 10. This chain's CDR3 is CASSQEGASGSPDEQFF. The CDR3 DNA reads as TGCGCCAGCAGCCAAGAGGGGGCTAGCGGGAGTCCCGATGAGCAGTTCTTC.

The DNA of the CDR3 is TGTGCCAGCAGTTTTGGTTACGGGAAGCATGGCTACACCTTC. As protein: CASSFGYGKHGYTF. The chain is built from TRBV28 and TRBJ1-2; D is uncertain. The V end lost 3 bases, the J end lost 6 bases, and 14 bases lay between the germline ends. Germline lookup yields CDR1 MDHEN and CDR2 SYDVKM. This CDR3 comprises 14 residues.

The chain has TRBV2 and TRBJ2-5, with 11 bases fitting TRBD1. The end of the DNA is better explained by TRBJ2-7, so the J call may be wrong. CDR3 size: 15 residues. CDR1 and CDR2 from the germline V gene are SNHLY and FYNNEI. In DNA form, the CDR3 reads TGTGCCAGCAGTGCCGGGACAGGGGGGATTTACGAGCAGTACTTC. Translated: CASSAGTGGIYEQYF.

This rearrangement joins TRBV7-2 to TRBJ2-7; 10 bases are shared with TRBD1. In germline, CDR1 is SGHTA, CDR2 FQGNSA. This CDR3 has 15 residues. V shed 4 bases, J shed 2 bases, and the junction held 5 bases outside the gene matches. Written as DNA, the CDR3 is TGTGCCAGCAGCTCGCGGGACAGGGGACCCTACGAGCAGTACTTC. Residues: CASSSRDRGPYEQYF.

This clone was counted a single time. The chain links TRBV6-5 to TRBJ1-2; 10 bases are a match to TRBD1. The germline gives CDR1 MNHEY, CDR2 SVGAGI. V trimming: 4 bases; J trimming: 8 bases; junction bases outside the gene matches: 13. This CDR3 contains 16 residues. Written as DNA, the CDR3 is TGTGCCAGCAGTTCCCCCTTCACCGGGACAGGGGAAGGCTACACCTTC. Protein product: CASSSPFTGTGEGYTF.

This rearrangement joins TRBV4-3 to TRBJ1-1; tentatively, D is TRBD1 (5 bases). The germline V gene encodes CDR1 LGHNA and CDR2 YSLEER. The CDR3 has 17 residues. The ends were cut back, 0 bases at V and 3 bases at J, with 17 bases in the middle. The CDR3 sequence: CASSQDGRGDVDTEAFF. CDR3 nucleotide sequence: TGCGCCAGCAGCCAAGACGGACGGGGGGATGTGGACACTGAAGCTTTCTTT.

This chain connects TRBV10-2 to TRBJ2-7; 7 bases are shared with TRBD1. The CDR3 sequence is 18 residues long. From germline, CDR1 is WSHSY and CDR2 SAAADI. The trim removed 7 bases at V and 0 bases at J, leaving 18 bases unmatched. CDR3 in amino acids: CASISSGTAGPRSYEQYF. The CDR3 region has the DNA TGCGCCAGCATAAGTTCCGGGACAGCAGGCCCCCGCTCCTACGAGCAGTACTTC.

The DNA of the CDR3 is TGTGCCAGCAGTTATAGGGGGCCAGGGAATGAGCAGTTCTTC. This codes for CASSYRGPGNEQFF. V usage is TRBV28 and J usage is TRBJ2-1, with 7 bases fitting TRBD1. Losses at the gene ends were 4 bases for V and 7 bases for J; bases not matched to a gene: 7. This CDR3 spans 14 amino acids. Germline CDR1 reads MDHEN; CDR2 reads SYDVKM.

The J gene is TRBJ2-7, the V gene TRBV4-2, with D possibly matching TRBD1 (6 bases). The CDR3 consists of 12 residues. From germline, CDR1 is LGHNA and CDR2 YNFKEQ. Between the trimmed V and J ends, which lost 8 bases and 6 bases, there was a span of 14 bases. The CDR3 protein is CASGVQGGEQYF. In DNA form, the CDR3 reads TGTGCCAGCGGGGTACAGGGCGGCGAGCAGTACTTC.

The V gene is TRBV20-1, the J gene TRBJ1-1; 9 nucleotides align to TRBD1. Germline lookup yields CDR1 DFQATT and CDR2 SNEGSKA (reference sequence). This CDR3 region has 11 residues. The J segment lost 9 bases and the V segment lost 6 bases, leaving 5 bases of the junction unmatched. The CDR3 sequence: CSARGQGQAFF. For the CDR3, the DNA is TGCAGTGCCCGGGGACAGGGACAAGCTTTCTTT.

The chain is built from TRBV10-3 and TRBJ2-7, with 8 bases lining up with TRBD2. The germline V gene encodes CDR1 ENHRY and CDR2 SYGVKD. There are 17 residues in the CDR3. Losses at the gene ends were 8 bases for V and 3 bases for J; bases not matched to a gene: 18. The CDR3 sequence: CAIGGGHERESYYEQYF. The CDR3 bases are TGTGCCATCGGGGGGGGTCATGAGCGGGAGTCGTACTACGAGCAGTACTTC.

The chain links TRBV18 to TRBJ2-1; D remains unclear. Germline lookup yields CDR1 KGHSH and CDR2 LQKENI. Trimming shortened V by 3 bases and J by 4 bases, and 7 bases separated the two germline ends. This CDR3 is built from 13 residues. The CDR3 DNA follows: TGTGCCAGCTCACCTTGGCCTTACAATGAGCAGTTCTTC. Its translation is CASSPWPYNEQFF.

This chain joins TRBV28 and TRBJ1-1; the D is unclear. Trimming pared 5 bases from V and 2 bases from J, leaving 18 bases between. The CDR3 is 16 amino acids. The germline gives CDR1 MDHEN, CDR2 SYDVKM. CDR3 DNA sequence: TGTGCCAGCAGTGGCACGGGGAGGGATAAAAACACTGAAGCTTTCTTT. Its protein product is CASSGTGRDKNTEAFF.

The CDR3 bases are TGTGCCTGGAGTGTACTGGGCGGGGGGCCCTATAATTCACCCCTCCACTTT. This gives the protein CAWSVLGGGPYNSPLHF. V is TRBV30 and J is TRBJ1-6, with a possible D match to TRBD1 (6 bases). The V end lost 0 bases, the J end lost 2 bases, and 14 bases lay between the germline ends. Germline loops: CDR1 GTSNPN, CDR2 SVGIG (reference sequence). The CDR3 extends over 17 amino acids.

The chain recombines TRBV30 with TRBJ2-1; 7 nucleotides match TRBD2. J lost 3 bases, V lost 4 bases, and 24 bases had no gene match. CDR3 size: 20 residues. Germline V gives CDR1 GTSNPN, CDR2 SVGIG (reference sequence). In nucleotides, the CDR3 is TGTGCCTGGACCCTTGGAGCTAGCGGTCCTCACCTCCCCTACTACAATGAGCAGTTCTTC. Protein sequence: CAWTLGASGPHLPYYNEQFF. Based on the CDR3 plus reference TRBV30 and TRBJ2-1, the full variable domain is SQTIHQWPATLVQPVGSPLSLECTVEGTSNPNLYWYRQAAGRGLQLLFYSVGIGQISSEVPQNLSASRPQDRQFILSSKKLLLSDSGFYLCAWTLGASGPHLPYYNEQFFGPGTRLTVL.

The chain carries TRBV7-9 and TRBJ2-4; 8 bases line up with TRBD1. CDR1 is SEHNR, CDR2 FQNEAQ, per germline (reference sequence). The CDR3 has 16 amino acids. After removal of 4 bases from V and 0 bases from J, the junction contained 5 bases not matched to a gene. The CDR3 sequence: CASSSDRGVAKNIQYF. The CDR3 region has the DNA TGTGCCAGCAGCTCAGACAGGGGTGTAGCCAAAAACATTCAGTACTTC.

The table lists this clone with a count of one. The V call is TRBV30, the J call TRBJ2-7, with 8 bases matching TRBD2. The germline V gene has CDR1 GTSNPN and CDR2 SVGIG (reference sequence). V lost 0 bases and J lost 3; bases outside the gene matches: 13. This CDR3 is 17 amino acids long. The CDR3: CAWSVLGRTSRNYEQYF. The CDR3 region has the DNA TGTGCCTGGAGTGTACTTGGGCGGACTAGCAGAAACTACGAGCAGTACTTC. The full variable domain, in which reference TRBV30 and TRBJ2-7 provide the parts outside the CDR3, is SQTIHQWPATLVQPVGSPLSLECTVEGTSNPNLYWYRQAAGRGLQLLFYSVGIGQISSEVPQNLSASRPQDRQFILSSKKLLLSDSGFYLCAWSVLGRTSRNYEQYFGPGTRLTVT.

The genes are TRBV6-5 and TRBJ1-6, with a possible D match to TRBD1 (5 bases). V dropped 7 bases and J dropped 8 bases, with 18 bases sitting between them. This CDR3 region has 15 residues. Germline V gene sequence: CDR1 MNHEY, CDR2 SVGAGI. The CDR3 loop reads CASKGGGVEDSPLHF. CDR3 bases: TGTGCCAGCAAGGGTGGGGGGGTTGAGGATTCACCCCTCCACTTT.

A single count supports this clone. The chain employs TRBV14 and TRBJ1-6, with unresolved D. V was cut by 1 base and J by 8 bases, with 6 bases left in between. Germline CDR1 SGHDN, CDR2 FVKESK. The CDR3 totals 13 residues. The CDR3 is CASSQGSDSPLHF. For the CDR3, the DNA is TGTGCCAGCAGCCAAGGTTCGGATTCACCCCTCCACTTT.

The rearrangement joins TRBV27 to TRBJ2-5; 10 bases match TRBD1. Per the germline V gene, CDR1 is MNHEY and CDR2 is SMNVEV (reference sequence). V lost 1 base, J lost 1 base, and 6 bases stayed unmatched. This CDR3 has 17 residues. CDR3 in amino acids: CASSLLSGTGAQETQYF. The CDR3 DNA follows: TGTGCCAGCAGTTTATTGTCTGGGACAGGGGCCCAAGAGACCCAGTACTTC.

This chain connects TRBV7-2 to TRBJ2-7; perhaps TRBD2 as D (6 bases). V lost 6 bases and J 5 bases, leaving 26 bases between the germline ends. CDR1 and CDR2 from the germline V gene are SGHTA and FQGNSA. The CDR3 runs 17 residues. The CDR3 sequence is CASSPKRRGPQENEQYF. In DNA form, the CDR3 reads TGTGCCAGCAGTCCCAAGAGGCGGGGCCCGCAAGAGAACGAGCAGTACTTC. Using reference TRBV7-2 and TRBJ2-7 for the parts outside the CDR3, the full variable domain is GAGVSQSPSNKVTEKGKDVELRCDPISGHTALYWYRQSLGQGLEFLIYFQGNSAPDKSGLPSDRFSAERTGGSVSTLTIQRTQQEDSAVYLCASSPKRRGPQENEQYFGPGTRLTVT.